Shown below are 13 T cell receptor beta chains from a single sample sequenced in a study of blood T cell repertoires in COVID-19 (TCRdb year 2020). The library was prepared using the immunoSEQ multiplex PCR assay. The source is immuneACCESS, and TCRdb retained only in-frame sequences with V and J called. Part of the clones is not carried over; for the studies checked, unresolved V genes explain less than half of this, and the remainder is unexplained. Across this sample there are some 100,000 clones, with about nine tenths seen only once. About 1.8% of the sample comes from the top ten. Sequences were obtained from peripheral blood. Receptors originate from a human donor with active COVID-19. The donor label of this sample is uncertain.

The DNA of the CDR3 is TGTGCCAGCAGCAGGACAGGGATCGGATACGAGCAGTACTTC. This sequence encodes CASSRTGIGYEQYF. The gene calls are TRBV7-3 and TRBJ2-7; 8 bases agree with TRBD1. Germline V lookup: CDR1 SGHTA, CDR2 FQGTGA. Trimming at V came to 5 bases and at J to 4 bases, leaving 7 bases not matched to a gene. This CDR3 is 14 amino acids long.

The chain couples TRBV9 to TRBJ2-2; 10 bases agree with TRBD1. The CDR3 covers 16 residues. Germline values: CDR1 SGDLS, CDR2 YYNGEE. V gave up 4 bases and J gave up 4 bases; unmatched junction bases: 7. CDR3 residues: CASSSGTGDGTGELFF. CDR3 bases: TGTGCCAGCAGCTCTGGGACAGGGGACGGCACCGGGGAGCTGTTTTTT.

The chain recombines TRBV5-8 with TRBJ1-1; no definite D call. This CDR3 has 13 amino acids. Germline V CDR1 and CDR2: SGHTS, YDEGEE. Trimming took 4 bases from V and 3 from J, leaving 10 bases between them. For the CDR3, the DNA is TGTGCCAGCAGCCCTTCGGGGTACACTGAAGCTTTCTTT. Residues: CASSPSGYTEAFF. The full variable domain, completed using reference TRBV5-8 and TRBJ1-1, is EAGVTQSPTHLIKTRGQQATLRCSPISGHTSVYWYQQALGLGLQFLLWYDEGEERNRGNFPPRFSGRQFPNYSSELNVNALELEDSALYLCASSPSGYTEAFFGQGTRLTVV.

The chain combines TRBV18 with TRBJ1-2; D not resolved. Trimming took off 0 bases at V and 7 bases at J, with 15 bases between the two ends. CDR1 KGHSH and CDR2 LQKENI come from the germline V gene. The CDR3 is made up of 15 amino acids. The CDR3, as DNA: TGTGCCAGCTCACCACCGTCTCCCGGTCCCGGTGGCTACACCTTC. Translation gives CASSPPSPGPGGYTF.

The CDR3 bases are TGTGCCAGTAGTATAGAAGCCGGGGAAACGGGCTATGGCTACACCTTC. This sequence encodes CASSIEAGETGYGYTF. The V and J genes are TRBV19 and TRBJ1-2; D not resolved. The CDR3 loop spans 16 amino acids. V lost 0 bases and J 4 bases, leaving 15 bases between the germline ends. CDR1 and CDR2 (germline): LNHDA, SQIVND (reference sequence).

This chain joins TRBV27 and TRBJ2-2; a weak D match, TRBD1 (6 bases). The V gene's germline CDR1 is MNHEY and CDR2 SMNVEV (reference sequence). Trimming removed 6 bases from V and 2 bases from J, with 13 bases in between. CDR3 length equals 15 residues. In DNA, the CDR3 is TGTGCCAGCAGCCTAGGGGGACCAAACACCGGGGAGCTGTTTTTT. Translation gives CASSLGGPNTGELFF.

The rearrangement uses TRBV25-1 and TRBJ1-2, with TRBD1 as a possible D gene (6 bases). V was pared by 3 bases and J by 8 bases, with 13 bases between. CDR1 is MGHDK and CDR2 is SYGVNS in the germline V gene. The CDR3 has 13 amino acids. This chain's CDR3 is CASSETGSRGYTF. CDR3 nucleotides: TGTGCCAGCAGTGAGACAGGCTCTAGGGGCTACACCTTC.

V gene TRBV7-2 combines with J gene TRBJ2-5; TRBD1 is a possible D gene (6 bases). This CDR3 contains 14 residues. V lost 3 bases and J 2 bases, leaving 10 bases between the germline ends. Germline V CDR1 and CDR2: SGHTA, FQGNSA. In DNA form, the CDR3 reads TGTGCCAGCAGCTTGGACAGAAATCAAGAGACCCAGTACTTC. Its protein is CASSLDRNQETQYF.

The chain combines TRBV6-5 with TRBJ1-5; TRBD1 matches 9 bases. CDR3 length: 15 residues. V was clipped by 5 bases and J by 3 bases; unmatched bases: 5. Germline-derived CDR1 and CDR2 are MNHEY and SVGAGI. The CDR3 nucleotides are TGTGCCAGCAGTCGGGACAGGGTTAACAATCAGCCCCAGCATTTT. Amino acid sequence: CASSRDRVNNQPQHF.

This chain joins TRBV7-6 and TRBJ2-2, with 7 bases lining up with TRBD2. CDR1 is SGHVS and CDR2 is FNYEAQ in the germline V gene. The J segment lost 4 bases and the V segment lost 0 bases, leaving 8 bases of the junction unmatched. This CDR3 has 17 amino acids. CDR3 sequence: CASSLARETPITGELFF. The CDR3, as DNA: TGTGCCAGCAGCTTAGCGCGGGAGACCCCGATCACCGGGGAGCTGTTTTTT.

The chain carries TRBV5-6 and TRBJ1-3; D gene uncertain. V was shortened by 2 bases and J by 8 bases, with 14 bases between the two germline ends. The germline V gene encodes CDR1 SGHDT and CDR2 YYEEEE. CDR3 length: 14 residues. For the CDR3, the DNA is TGTGCCAGCAGCTTAGGAGGGTTCCGCGACACCATATATTTT. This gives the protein CASSLGGFRDTIYF.

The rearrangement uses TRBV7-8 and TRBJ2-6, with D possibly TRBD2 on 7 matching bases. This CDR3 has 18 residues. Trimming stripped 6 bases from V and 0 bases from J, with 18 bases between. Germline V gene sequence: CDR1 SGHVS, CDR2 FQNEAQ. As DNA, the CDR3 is TGTGCCAGCAGACCAAGGGGGGGACAACCCTCTGGGGCCAACGTCCTGACTTTC. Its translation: CASRPRGGQPSGANVLTF. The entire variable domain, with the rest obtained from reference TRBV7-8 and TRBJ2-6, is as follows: GAGVSQSPRYKVAKRGQDVALRCDPISGHVSLFWYQQALGQGPEFLTYFQNEAQLDKSGLPSDRFFAERPEGSVSTLKIQRTQQEDSAVYLCASRPRGGQPSGANVLTFGAGSRLTVL.

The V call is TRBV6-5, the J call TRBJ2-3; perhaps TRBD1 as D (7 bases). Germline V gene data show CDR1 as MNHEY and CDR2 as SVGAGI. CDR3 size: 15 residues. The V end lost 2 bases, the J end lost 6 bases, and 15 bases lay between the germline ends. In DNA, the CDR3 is TGTGCCAGCAGTTACCTGGAGGGGGCGAAGGATACGCAGTATTTT. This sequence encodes CASSYLEGAKDTQYF.